This TCR beta chain stems from a study of T-cell memory formation after mild COVID-19. General observations from the study: Cross-reactive memory seemingly joined, as some responding clones were found in pre-infection memory.

TCRdb analysed the 5' RACE reads with MiXCR anew, one entry per CDR3 protein. The data contain about 190,000 distinct CDR3 sequences, approximately 20% of them singletons. A word on this clonotype: Its target is not known.

The CDR3 runs 14 residues. CDR1 and CDR2 from the germline V gene are SGHTA and FQGNSA. V dropped 1 base and J dropped 4 bases, with 7 bases sitting between them. The sequenced sample consisted of PBMCs or a T cell subset sorted from them (not recorded which). The sequence was obtained from an adult woman who had mild COVID-19 (a few samples of this study predate the infection). Cell type and time point are not known. V gene TRBV7-2 combines with J gene TRBJ2-2; D is uncertain. The CDR3 protein is CASSLVSSTGELFF. The DNA of the CDR3 is TGTGCCAGCAGCTTAGTGTCCAGCACCGGGGAGCTGTTTTTT.